The source of this T cell receptor (beta chain) is a study of blood T cell repertoires in COVID-19. Study at large: There were acute and convalescent COVID-19 samples, and they came from the United States, Italy and Spain. PBMCs, B-cell-depleted T cells, or T cells provided the cDNA or gDNA that made up the material.

Study processing details: Amplification from reference gene primers served as the basis for estimated nucleated cell counts. Generated by immunoSEQ multiplex PCR, the TCRdb table keeps only in-frame clones and is missing some. D and trimming come from the DNA, and the V and J calls and clone size come from that table. This repertoire shows 55,000 to 70,000 clones, more than 75% found once; its top ten account for about 6.3%. This CDR3 is 11 amino acids long. The V and J ends lost 6 bases and 11 bases, in that order; junction bases with no gene match: 6. Germline CDR1 MNHEY, CDR2 SMNVEV (reference sequence).

What was sequenced was peripheral blood. The rearrangement uses TRBV27 and TRBJ1-1; TRBD1 matches 7 bases. This receptor was taken from a man aged 55 to 69 with acute or convalescent COVID-19. In DNA form, the CDR3 reads TGTGCCAGCAGACAGGGGCAGGTGGCTTTCTTT. The encoded protein is CASRQGQVAFF.